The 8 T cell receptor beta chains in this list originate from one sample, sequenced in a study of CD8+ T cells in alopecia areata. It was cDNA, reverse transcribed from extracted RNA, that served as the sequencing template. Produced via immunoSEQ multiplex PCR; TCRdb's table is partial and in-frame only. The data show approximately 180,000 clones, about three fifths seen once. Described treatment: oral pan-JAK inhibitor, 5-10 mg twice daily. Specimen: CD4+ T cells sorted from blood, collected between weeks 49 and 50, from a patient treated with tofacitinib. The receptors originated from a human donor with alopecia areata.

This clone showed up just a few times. CDR3 sequence reads: CAIRDDSNNEQFF. The CDR3 DNA is TGTGCCATCAGAGATGACAGCAACAATGAGCAGTTCTTC. V is TRBV10-3 and J is TRBJ2-1, with D possibly matching TRBD1 (5 bases). The germline V and J ends were trimmed by 6 bases and 5 bases, with 11 bases remaining between them. Per the germline V gene, CDR1 is ENHRY and CDR2 is SYGVKD. The CDR3 contains 13 residues.

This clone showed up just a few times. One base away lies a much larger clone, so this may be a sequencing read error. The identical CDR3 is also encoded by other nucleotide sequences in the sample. In DNA form, the CDR3 reads TGTGCCAGCAGCTTCACAGATACGCAGTATTTT. This sequence encodes CASSFTDTQYF. The chain employs TRBV7-9 and TRBJ2-3; D remains ambiguous. Germline-derived CDR1 and CDR2 are SEHNR and FQNEAQ (reference sequence). The V end lost 3 bases, the J end lost 2 bases, and 0 bases lay between the germline ends. This CDR3 is 11 amino acids long. The complete variable domain, with remaining parts taken from reference TRBV7-9 and TRBJ2-3, reads DTGVSQNPRHKITKRGQNVTFRCDPISEHNRLYWYRQTLGQGPEFLTYFQNEAQLEKSRLLSDRFSAERPKGSFSTLEIQRTEQGDSAMYLCASSFTDTQYFGPGTRLTVL.

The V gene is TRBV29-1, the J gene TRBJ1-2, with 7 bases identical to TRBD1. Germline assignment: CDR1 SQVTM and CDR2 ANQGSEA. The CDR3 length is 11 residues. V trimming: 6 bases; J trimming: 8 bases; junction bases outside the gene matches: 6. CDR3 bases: TGCAGCGTCGACAGGGCGGACGGCTACACCTTC. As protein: CSVDRADGYTF.

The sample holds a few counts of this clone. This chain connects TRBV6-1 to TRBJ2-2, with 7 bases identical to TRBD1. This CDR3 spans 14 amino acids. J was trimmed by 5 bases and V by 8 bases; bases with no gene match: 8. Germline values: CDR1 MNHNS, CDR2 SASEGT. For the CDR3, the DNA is TGTGCCAGCGGAAGACAGGGAAGAACCGGGGAGCTGTTTTTT. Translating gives CASGRQGRTGELFF.

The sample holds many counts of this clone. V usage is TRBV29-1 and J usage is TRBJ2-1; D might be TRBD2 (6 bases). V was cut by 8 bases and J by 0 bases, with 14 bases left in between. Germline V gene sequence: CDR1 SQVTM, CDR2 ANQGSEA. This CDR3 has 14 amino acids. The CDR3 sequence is CSTRGTGSYNEQFF. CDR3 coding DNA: TGCAGCACCCGAGGGACTGGCTCCTACAATGAGCAGTTCTTC.

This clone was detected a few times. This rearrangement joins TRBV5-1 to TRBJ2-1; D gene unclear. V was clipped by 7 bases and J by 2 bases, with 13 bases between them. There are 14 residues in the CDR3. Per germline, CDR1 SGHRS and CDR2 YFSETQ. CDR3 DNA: TGCGCCAGCTCCGACGGGTACACCTACAATGAGCAGTTCTTC. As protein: CASSDGYTYNEQFF.

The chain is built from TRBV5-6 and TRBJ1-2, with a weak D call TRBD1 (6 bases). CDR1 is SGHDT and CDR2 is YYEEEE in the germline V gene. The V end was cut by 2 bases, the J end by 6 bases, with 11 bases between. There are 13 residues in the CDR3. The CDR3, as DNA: TGTGCCAGCAGCTTCAACAGGGAGGATGGCTACACCTTC. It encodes CASSFNREDGYTF. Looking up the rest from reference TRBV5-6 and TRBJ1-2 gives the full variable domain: DAGVTQSPTHLIKTRGQQVTLRCSPKSGHDTVSWYQQALGQGPQFIFQYYEEEERQRGNFPDRFSGHQFPNYSSELNVNALLLGDSALYLCASSFNREDGYTFGSGTRLTVV.

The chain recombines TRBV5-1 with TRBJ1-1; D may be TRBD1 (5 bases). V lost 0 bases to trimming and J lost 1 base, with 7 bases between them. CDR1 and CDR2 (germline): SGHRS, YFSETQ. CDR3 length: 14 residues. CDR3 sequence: CASSLGTSNTEAFF. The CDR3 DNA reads TGCGCCAGCAGCTTGGGGACATCGAACACTGAAGCTTTCTTT.